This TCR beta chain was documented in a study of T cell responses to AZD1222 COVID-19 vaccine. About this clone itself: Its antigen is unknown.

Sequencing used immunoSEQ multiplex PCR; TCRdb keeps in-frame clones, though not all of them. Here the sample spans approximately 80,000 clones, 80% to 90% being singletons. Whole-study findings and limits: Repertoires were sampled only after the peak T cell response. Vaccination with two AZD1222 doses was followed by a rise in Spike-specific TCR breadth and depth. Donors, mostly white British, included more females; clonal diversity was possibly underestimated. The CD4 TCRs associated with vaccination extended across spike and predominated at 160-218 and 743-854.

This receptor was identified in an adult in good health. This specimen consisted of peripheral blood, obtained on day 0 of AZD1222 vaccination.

Written as DNA, the CDR3 is TGCGCCAGCAGCCCGTCTAGCGGAGAGTACAATGAGCAGTTCTTC. It codes for CASSPSSGEYNEQFF. The chain recombines TRBV5-1 with TRBJ2-1; 7 bases are shared with TRBD2. Germline trimming cut 4 bases from V and 4 bases from J; bases unmatched to any gene: 8. CDR3 length equals 15 residues. In germline, CDR1 is SGHRS, CDR2 YFSETQ.